The clone carrying this TCR beta chain was seen a single time. This sample also contains other DNA sequences that code for the same CDR3. Germline V gene sequence: CDR1 MNHEY, CDR2 SMNVEV (reference sequence). This CDR3 has 13 residues. V was cut by 3 bases and J by 2 bases, with 7 bases left in between. The sample is drawn from a study of blood T cell repertoires in COVID-19. Study context: Sources were T cells, B-cell-depleted T cells, or PBMCs; the material itself was cDNA or gDNA.

As originally analysed: Cell counts per sample came from amplifying reference gene primers. Profiling relied on immunoSEQ multiplex PCR, and the TCRdb table lists in-frame clones only, not all of them. V and J calls and clone size are copied from that table; D and trimming were computed from the DNA. The profile shows about 220,000 clones, around 90% of them singletons. The age range of participants was 18 to 89 years, with residence in approximately 25 US areas. Cohorts were determined from participant-reported clinical history. The chain combines TRBV27 with TRBJ1-2; no clear D. Sequenced sample: PBMCs or T cells enriched from blood (not recorded which). The sequence derives from a man aged 25-45 years who had been exposed to COVID-19. CDR3 residues: CASSFSGNYGYTF. For the CDR3, the DNA is TGTGCCAGCAGTTTTTCCGGGAACTATGGCTACACCTTC.